The clone carrying this T cell receptor (beta chain) was seen just once. This record belongs to a study of blood T cell repertoires in COVID-19. The repertoire was sequenced with immunoSEQ multiplex PCR; TCRdb's copy has only in-frame clones and lacks some. The sample holds hundreds of thousands of clones, 83% seen once. Per the germline V gene, CDR1 is MNHNY and CDR2 is SVGAGI (reference sequence). V lost 6 bases, J lost 0 bases, and 9 bases lay in between. This CDR3 comprises 14 residues. The study recruited people aged roughly 18 to 89 years across 20 to 30 US areas. Participants in the exposed group had met a COVID-19 case in the 2 weeks before joining the study.

The rearrangement uses TRBV6-6 and TRBJ1-3; D might be TRBD1 (6 bases). The sample taken for sequencing was PBMCs or T cells enriched from blood (not recorded which). The sequence came from a woman aged 40 to 55 who had been exposed to COVID-19. The CDR3 DNA follows: TGTGCCAGCAGGAAGGGGGACTCTGGAAACACCATATATTTT. It is translated as CASRKGDSGNTIYF.